There are many counts of the clone carrying this T cell receptor (beta chain). The antigen is not known. Per the germline V gene, CDR1 is MNHEY and CDR2 is SVGAGI. Trimming took off 6 bases at V and 5 bases at J, with 17 bases between the two ends. CDR3 size: 15 residues. The data derive from a study of read filtering for tumor transcriptome and immune sequencing. On the study more broadly: Whole-transcriptome libraries were prepared after DNase treatment. Findings and caveats of the study: Sorted CD138-negative bone marrow cells were not purified T cells.

The library was built from about 400 ng RNA with molecular barcoded adaptors for alpha/delta and beta/gamma chains. From the reads, TCRdb called clonotypes with MiXCR, one entry per CDR3 protein. The repertoire has 100,000 to 150,000 distinct CDR3 sequences, 13% of them found once; the top ten carry around 10%. This receptor was taken from a donor at least 40 years old with multiple myeloma. The sample taken for sequencing was a population of CD138-negative cells sorted from bone marrow. V usage is TRBV6-5 and J usage is TRBJ1-5; TRBD1 is a possible D gene (5 bases). CDR3 amino acids: CASSAGTPGHQPQHF. The CDR3 region has the DNA TGTGCCAGCAGCGCCGGGACCCCGGGCCATCAGCCCCAGCATTTT.